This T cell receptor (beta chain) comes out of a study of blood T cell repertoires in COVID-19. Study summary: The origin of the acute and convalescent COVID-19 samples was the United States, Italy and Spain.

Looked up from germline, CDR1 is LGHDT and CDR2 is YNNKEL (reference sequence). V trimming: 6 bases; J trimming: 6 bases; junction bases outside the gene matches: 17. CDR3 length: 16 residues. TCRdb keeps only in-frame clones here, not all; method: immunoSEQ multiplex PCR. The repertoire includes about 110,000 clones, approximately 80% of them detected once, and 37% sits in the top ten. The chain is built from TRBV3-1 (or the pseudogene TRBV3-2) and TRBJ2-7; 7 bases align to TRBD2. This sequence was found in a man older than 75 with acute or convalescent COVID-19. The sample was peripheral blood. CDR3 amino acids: CASRPELGAGTGEQYF. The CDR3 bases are TGTGCCAGCAGACCGGAGCTTGGAGCGGGAACGGGCGAGCAGTACTTC.